This TCR beta chain came from a study of T cells in Graves' hyperthyroidism and ophthalmopathy. This clonotype occurred many times. RNA transcripts gave rise to amplified TCR beta CDR3 regions. The HTBI primer set drove a first-round RT-PCR of the TCR CDR3. TCRdb processed the multiplex PCR reads anew with MiXCR; each CDR3 protein has one entry. The profile shows approximately 610,000 distinct CDR3 sequences, about 14% of them singletons. Ophthalmopathy patients had moderate-to-severe active disease, CAS ≥3, NOSPECS ≥4, and disease duration under 3 months. Germline-derived CDR1 and CDR2 are DFQATT and SNEGSKA (reference sequence). This CDR3 is built from 12 residues.

Sequencing input: blood. The source of this sequence is a middle-aged woman with Graves' ophthalmopathy. The chain recombines TRBV20-1 with TRBJ2-7, with D tentatively TRBD1 (6 bases). CDR3 coding DNA: TGCAGACCAACAGGGACCATCTACGAGCAGTACTTC. Protein product: CRPTGTIYEQYF.